This TCR beta chain is from a study of blood T cells in healthy people across ages (dated by TCRdb to between 2015 and 2016). As for the study more broadly: In model experiments, template switching captured about one uniquely barcoded TCR beta cDNA molecule for every two T cells. Four age groups were formed from the donors: young (average 16 years), middle-aged (just under 40), aged (more than 55) and long-lived (approximately 78). To avoid experimental bias, donors of different ages were spread randomly across the sequencing lanes. To track age-related changes in TCR beta repertoire diversity, the study relied on deep sequencing normalized with unique cDNA molecular identifiers. Using the same blood draw, the study looked at two additional independent replicas of 1 million unique cDNA reads for two donors, one aged 18 to 30 and the other aged 80 or older.

The germline V gene (reference sequence) supplies CDR1 SEHNR and CDR2 FQNEAQ. Cut back by 4 bases and 0 bases, the V and J ends lie 9 bases apart. The CDR3 runs 14 residues from the cysteine to the phenylalanine. The retained sequence is limited to the CDR3, 42 bases, with the frame set at the first base. Turning to this clonotype: What this receptor recognizes is not known. Base qualities are not at hand, and no much larger clone is one base apart.

Donors were about 36 systemically healthy Caucasian individuals from Russia aged roughly 6 to 90 years. Around 10 milliliters of peripheral blood were collected from each donor into EDTA-treated Vacutainer tubes. Ficoll-Paque density-gradient centrifugation was used to isolate PBMCs, with at least 6.5 million per sample. Trizol reagent was used to extract total RNA from the PBMCs, yielding at least 5 micrograms per sample. Naive CD45RAhigh/CD27high T cell percentages were measured by flow cytometry on a PBMC aliquot from every donor. Paper-wide results and their limitations: Since profiling was done on bulk unsorted PBMCs, naive and antigen-experienced compartments could not be conclusively compared. The long-lived group showed more naive CD4+ T cells, fewer expanded clones and increased TCR diversity than the aged group, suggesting age selection. Observed TCR beta diversity per million T cells fell roughly linearly with age, and a significant reduction was already apparent by age around 40. Estimates of total diversity based on one million sequenced T cells were regarded as lower bounds and as underestimates. Because donor CMV infection status was unknown, age-related changes in expanded clonotypes were potentially confounded. There was a strong correlation between observed TCR beta diversity and the percentage of naive T cells measured by flow cytometry.

The library was made by 5' RACE. The run used an Illumina HiSeq 2500. A second PCR of about 6 to 11 cycles was run with a J-beta primer mix and a sample-barcoded 5' primer. Each TCR beta cDNA molecule received a unique molecular identifier from a template-switch 5' adaptor carrying 12 random nucleotides. Each sample yielded at least 2.5 million CDR3-containing paired-end reads. All of the RNA was converted into first-strand cDNA using the Mint cDNA synthesis kit, with a TRBC-specific oligonucleotide serving as the primer. Following uracil-DNA glycosylase treatment, a first 18-cycle PCR with universal primers M1SS and BC2_uni_R was performed on all cDNA. The authors processed their data as follows. Normalization of each sample was performed by random selection of 1 million high-quality reads, each carrying a distinct molecular identifier. Instead of being binned into consensus sequences, reads with shared molecular identifiers were discarded. MiTCR, with a Q25 quality threshold and the strictest error-elimination algorithm, was used for CDR3 identification, clonotype clustering and error correction. A nonparametric unseen species model with Euler transformation was used to estimate lower-bound total TCR beta diversity. TCRdb's own reprocessing of the public reads used fastp at Q25 and MiXCR and kept productive beta chains. All rows with the same CDR3 protein become a single entry with the most common DNA and genes. These V and J calls derive from TCRdb rather than the authors' analysis. The sample table shows some 290,000 distinct CDR3 sequences, and less than 30% are seen once. Roughly 30% of the sample goes to the ten largest clones.

The sequence was obtained from a woman between 65 and 79 years old in good health. Recombination connected TRBV7-9 to TRBJ1-1; no confident D gene assignment can be made. The specimen sequenced was blood. The DNA is as follows: TGTGCCAGCAGCTCCACAGTTATGAACACTGAAGCTTTCTTT. Its translation reads: CASSSTVMNTEAFF.